A selection of T cell receptor beta chains follows, all from one sample in a study of blood T cell repertoires in COVID-19. The method was immunoSEQ multiplex PCR; TCRdb's version includes in-frame clones alone and lacks a portion of them. The sample yields just under 250,000 clones, approximately 90% seen once. Sequenced material: PBMCs or T cells enriched from blood (not recorded which). All receptors come from a woman in her twenties or thirties who had recovered from COVID-19. CDR3s leave out the opening cysteine and the closing phenylalanine or tryptophan. Clone size appears in some rows only: once, few, many, or a class for an expanded clone.

TRBV10-3	-	TRBJ1-3	AISETGTGNTIY
TRBV7-9	-	TRBJ1-1	ASSSQADMNTEAF
TRBV7-9	-	TRBJ2-6	ASSLGSGGANVLT
TRBV28	-	TRBJ1-5	ASLPDSSPYQPQH
TRBV5-1	-	TRBJ2-1	ASSSGGASGRSASYNEQF
TRBV4-3	-	TRBJ1-5	ASSQYSGQNQPQH
TRBV2	-	TRBJ2-1	ASSLKWSTFDEQF
TRBV5-1	-	TRBJ1-5	ASSLAGGTRQPQH
TRBV3-1/TRBV3-2	-	TRBJ1-2	ASSFIGTGDYGYT
TRBV30	-	TRBJ2-2	AWSEGLDTGELF
TRBV5-5	-	TRBJ1-5	ASSSAGSGQPQH
TRBV10-3	-	TRBJ2-6	AISPGQRRSGANVLT
TRBV4-3	-	TRBJ1-2	ASSQGARVGSYT
TRBV7-9	-	TRBJ1-2	ASSLDRGLGGYT
TRBV4-3	-	TRBJ2-3	ASSQDSQLAGAVDTQY
TRBV27	once	TRBJ1-5	ASSLRGNQPQH
TRBV6-5	-	TRBJ1-6	ASSPGTSDNSPLH